This TCR beta chain was sequenced during a study of cytomegalovirus exposure and HLA in healthy donors. Points from the study as a whole: The tendency of first-cohort TCR clusters to co-occur in the 120 validation repertoires was the finding of a later analysis. Accounts indicate the classifier identified cytomegalovirus status with strong specificity and sensitivity. There were a few CMV-associated chains whose specificity for CMV antigens was confirmed in vitro.

The donors belonged to the roughly 110-subject validation cohort, separate from the roughly 700-subject first cohort. Libraries were prepared by immunoSEQ multiplex PCR; TCRdb keeps only in-frame clonotypes and omits some of them. The sample includes some 290,000 clones, over 75% of them seen just once. This CDR3 region has 12 residues. Per the germline V gene, CDR1 is SEHNR and CDR2 is FQNEAQ (reference sequence). Germline trimming cut 3 bases from V and 11 bases from J; bases unmatched to any gene: 1. Turning to this clone: Its antigen is as yet unknown.

The chain uses TRBV7-9 and TRBJ2-3, with 11 bases that match TRBD2. The sequenced sample was PBMCs. The TCR originated in a man aged 25 to 40 in good health and CMV-seronegative. This CDR3 reads CASSFTSGGQYF. DNA for the CDR3: TGTGCCAGCAGCTTCACTAGCGGGGGGCAGTATTTT.